The 10 T cell receptor beta chains below were found in one sample sequenced in a study of T cell responses to AZD1222 COVID-19 vaccine. TCRdb's table, derived via immunoSEQ multiplex PCR, lists solely in-frame clones and lacks some. The profile shows about 170,000 clones, around 90% of them singletons. Specimen: peripheral blood, collected 28 days after the second AZD1222 dose. These receptors all come from an adult who received the AZD1222 COVID-19 vaccine.

J is TRBJ2-7 and V is TRBV27; D is unclear. V was clipped by 0 bases and J by 4 bases, with 19 bases between them. The CDR3 sequence is 17 residues long. Germline V gene sequence: CDR1 MNHEY, CDR2 SMNVEV (reference sequence). For the CDR3, the DNA is TGTGCCAGCAGTTTATCGTCGCCAACCCCGTACGGGTACGAGCAGTACTTC. It translates to CASSLSSPTPYGYEQYF.

The CDR3 bases are TGTGCCAGCAGCTTAGAATTAGCGGGGGCCTACGAGCAGTACTTC. This sequence encodes CASSLELAGAYEQYF. The chain combines TRBV11-2 with TRBJ2-7; TRBD2 aligns across 9 bases. The V gene end was trimmed by 0 bases and the J gene end by 2 bases; junction bases not matched to a gene: 2. There are 15 residues in the CDR3. CDR1 and CDR2 from the germline V gene are SGHAT and FQNNGV.

This clone was counted only a few times. The chain is built from TRBV4-1 and TRBJ1-1; 7 bases align to TRBD1. This CDR3 is built from 16 residues. CDR1 MGHRA and CDR2 YSYEKL come from the germline V gene. Trimming took 1 base from V and 5 from J; bases not matched to a gene: 10. CDR3 coding DNA: TGCGCCAGCAGCCAAGCAGGGGGGACTAAGTGGACTGAAGCTTTCTTT. Amino acids: CASSQAGGTKWTEAFF.

The chain links TRBV19 to TRBJ2-6; D assignment may be TRBD1 or TRBD2 (5 bases each). Trimming removed 10 bases at V and 0 bases at J, with 13 bases between. The CDR3 length is 15 residues. Looked up from germline, CDR1 is LNHDA and CDR2 is SQIVND (reference sequence). CDR3 residues: CATGFGGSGANVLTF. The CDR3 coding sequence is TGTGCCACCGGGTTTGGGGGCTCTGGGGCCAACGTCCTGACTTTC.

The chain is built from TRBV7-9 and TRBJ1-1; D is ambiguous. CDR1 and CDR2 from the germline V gene are SEHNR and FQNEAQ (reference sequence). This CDR3 comprises 14 residues. The V gene lost 0 bases and the J gene lost 1 base, with 6 bases spanning the gap. DNA for the CDR3: TGTGCCAGCAGCTTAGCGATGGGGAACACTGAAGCTTTCTTT. Its protein is CASSLAMGNTEAFF.

This clone was seen just once. J is TRBJ1-1 and V is TRBV18; D gene ambiguous. The CDR3 consists of 14 residues. Germline V CDR1 and CDR2: KGHSH, LQKENI. The ends were cut back, 0 bases at V and 1 base at J, with 6 bases in the middle. Here the CDR3 DNA reads TGTGCCAGCTCACCACCCAATGCGAACACTGAAGCTTTCTTT. This gives the protein CASSPPNANTEAFF.

This chain uses TRBV7-9 with TRBJ1-2; 8 bases match TRBD1. Germline CDR1 reads SEHNR; CDR2 reads FQNEAQ (reference sequence). After removal of 1 base from V and 5 bases from J, the junction contained 18 bases not matched to a gene. This CDR3 spans 19 amino acids. The CDR3 protein is CASSLEGRGRGVAQYGYTF. In nucleotides, the CDR3 is TGTGCCAGCAGCTTAGAGGGCAGGGGGCGCGGTGTGGCCCAGTATGGCTACACCTTC.

J is TRBJ2-3 and V is TRBV5-6; D remains ambiguous. The CDR3 runs 13 residues. Trimming cost V 7 bases and J 0 bases, with 9 bases left between them. The germline CDR1 and CDR2 sequences are SGHDT and YYEEEE. Written as DNA, the CDR3 is TGTGCCAGCCAGAGCTCTAGCACAGATACGCAGTATTTT. Protein: CASQSSSTDTQYF.

The table lists this clone with a count of one. This chain links TRBV7-9 with TRBJ1-3; D is ambiguous. Per germline, CDR1 SEHNR and CDR2 FQNEAQ (reference sequence). The CDR3 has 15 amino acids. Trimming left V 10 bases short and J 0 bases short, with 16 bases between. CDR3 DNA sequence: TGTGCCACTACGGGCGTGGGTAGCTCTGGAAACACCATATATTTT. This codes for CATTGVGSSGNTIYF. The full variable domain, rest sourced from reference TRBV7-9 and TRBJ1-3, is DTGVSQNPRHKITKRGQNVTFRCDPISEHNRLYWYRQTLGQGPEFLTYFQNEAQLEKSRLLSDRFSAERPKGSFSTLEIQRTEQGDSAMYLCATTGVGSSGNTIYFGEGSWLTVV.

The rearrangement links TRBV19 to TRBJ2-7; no clear D gene. V was clipped by 3 bases and J by 6 bases, with 12 bases between them. This CDR3 spans 13 amino acids. CDR1 and CDR2 from the germline V gene are LNHDA and SQIVND (reference sequence). Here the CDR3 reads CASSIADLREQYF. The CDR3 nucleotides read TGTGCCAGTAGTATTGCGGACCTCCGCGAGCAGTACTTC.